This T cell receptor beta chain was recovered during a study of OX40 agonist ivuxolimab in advanced cancers. Overall study context: Ivuxolimab, which patients received intravenously every 2 weeks, was dosed at 0.01 to 10 mg/kg.

Points on this clone: Its antigen is undetermined.

The trim removed 0 bases at V and 5 bases at J, leaving 7 bases unmatched. Germline V gene sequence: CDR1 SGHRS, CDR2 YFSETQ. The CDR3 is 16 amino acids. The data were produced by immunoSEQ multiplex PCR, yet TCRdb's version contains in-frame clones alone and is incomplete. The repertoire holds around 66,000 clones, 87% seen once, with about 2.1% in the top ten. Notes on the study in general: On average, CD8+ T cells showed a greater number of expanded clones than CD4+. Doses of 0.1 to 3.0 mg/kg were accompanied by clonal expansion of CD4+ and CD8+ blood T cells by week 6.

This sequence was found in an adult with an advanced solid tumor such as melanoma, head and neck, liver or kidney cancer. The sequences come from CD4+ or CD8+ T cells sorted from blood, collected in a trial of the OX40 agonist ivuxolimab. The chain recombines TRBV5-1 with TRBJ2-2, with 7 bases that match TRBD2. The chain's CDR3 is CASSLGGTTKTGELFF. CDR3 bases: TGCGCCAGCAGCTTGGGAGGGACTACCAAGACCGGGGAGCTGTTTTTT.